Shown below are 29 T cell receptor beta chains from a single sample sequenced in a study of blood T cell repertoires in COVID-19. This table comes from immunoSEQ multiplex PCR, and its TCRdb copy is limited to in-frame clones, with some not included. The sample has some 50,000 clones; 85% to 90% are singletons. Input material: peripheral blood. The receptors originated from a human donor in a cohort sampled during active COVID-19.

The chain carries TRBV5-1 and TRBJ2-2, with 10 bases matching TRBD1. The CDR3 contains 16 residues. Germline values: CDR1 SGHRS, CDR2 YFSETQ. J gave up 6 bases and V 0 bases, and 5 bases lay outside the gene matches. CDR3 in DNA: TGCGCCAGCAGCTTGGATGGACAGGGGGAATCCGGGGAGCTGTTTTTT. Protein sequence: CASSLDGQGESGELFF.

V usage is TRBV12-3 or TRBV12-4 and J usage is TRBJ1-2; TRBD1 agrees at 7 bases. Trimming took 8 bases from V and 2 from J; bases not matched to a gene: 5. This CDR3 spans 13 amino acids. The CDR3 spells CASSTGQNYGYTF. The CDR3 DNA reads as TGTGCCAGCTCAACGGGACAGAACTATGGCTACACCTTC.

The chain uses TRBV2 and TRBJ1-2, with D possibly being TRBD1 (5 bases). Trimming took off 6 bases at V and 5 bases at J, with 10 bases between the two ends. CDR3 size: 12 residues. In germline, CDR1 is SNHLY, CDR2 FYNNEI. CDR3 nucleotides: TGTGCCAGCAGAGAAAGGGGTTATGGCTACACCTTC. Amino acids: CASRERGYGYTF.

The table lists this clone with a few counts. The J gene is TRBJ2-7, the V gene TRBV7-9; 9 positions agree with TRBD1. CDR1 and CDR2 from the germline V gene are SEHNR and FQNEAQ (reference sequence). The CDR3 has 15 amino acids. Trimming cost V 1 base and J 2 bases; bases outside gene matches: 3. Here the CDR3 DNA reads TGTGCCAGCAGCTTAGGGGACAGGGCCCCCTACGAGCAGTACTTC. As protein: CASSLGDRAPYEQYF. Combining the CDR3 with reference TRBV7-9 and TRBJ2-7 gives the whole variable domain DTGVSQNPRHKITKRGQNVTFRCDPISEHNRLYWYRQTLGQGPEFLTYFQNEAQLEKSRLLSDRFSAERPKGSFSTLEIQRTEQGDSAMYLCASSLGDRAPYEQYFGPGTRLTVT.

The V call is TRBV2, the J call TRBJ1-2, with D possibly being TRBD1 (5 bases). The CDR3 is made up of 13 amino acids. The germline V gene has CDR1 SNHLY and CDR2 FYNNEI. V was pared by 6 bases and J by 7 bases, with 15 bases between. The CDR3 DNA reads as TGTGCCAGCAGGGCCGGGCAGGGCCGTGGCTACACCTTC. The encoded protein is CASRAGQGRGYTF.

The chain recombines TRBV11-2 with TRBJ2-4, with D possibly matching TRBD1 (6 bases). Germline V gene sequence: CDR1 SGHAT, CDR2 FQNNGV. The CDR3 has 20 residues. V lost 0 bases to trimming and J lost 0 bases, with 21 bases between them. CDR3 sequence reads: CASSLERTEGRGVAKNIQYF. CDR3 sequence (DNA): TGTGCCAGCAGCTTAGAAAGGACAGAAGGGAGAGGAGTAGCCAAAAACATTCAGTACTTC.

The chain employs TRBV5-1 and TRBJ1-4; TRBD1 is a possible D gene (5 bases). Deletions cut 3 bases from V and 8 bases from J, with 17 bases between. The CDR3 runs to 15 residues. CDR1 and CDR2 (germline): SGHRS, YFSETQ. For the CDR3, the DNA is TGCGCCAGCAGCTCGGACGCAGGGATTGGGGAAAAACTGTTTTTT. It specifies CASSSDAGIGEKLFF.

The V gene is TRBV25-1, the J gene TRBJ2-7, with 7 bases that match TRBD2. Trimming at V came to 6 bases and at J to 1 base, leaving 6 bases not matched to a gene. CDR1 MGHDK and CDR2 SYGVNS come from the germline V gene. This CDR3 spans 14 amino acids. CDR3 residues: CASRGERGSYEQYF. The CDR3 DNA is TGTGCCAGCAGGGGGGAGCGGGGATCCTACGAGCAGTACTTC.

The chain links TRBV7-9 to TRBJ2-1, with TRBD2 matching over 12 bases. Germline V gives CDR1 SEHNR, CDR2 FQNEAQ (reference sequence). CDR3 size: 16 residues. The V segment lost 5 bases and the J segment 3 bases; nucleotides outside the gene matches: 5. In nucleotides, the CDR3 is TGTGCCAGCAGCGCAGGACTAGCGGGAAGCTACAATGAGCAGTTCTTC. Translation gives CASSAGLAGSYNEQFF. Combining the CDR3 with reference TRBV7-9 and TRBJ2-1 gives the whole variable domain DTGVSQNPRHKITKRGQNVTFRCDPISEHNRLYWYRQTLGQGPEFLTYFQNEAQLEKSRLLSDRFSAERPKGSFSTLEIQRTEQGDSAMYLCASSAGLAGSYNEQFFGPGTRLTVL.

The chain uses TRBV7-3 and TRBJ2-1, with D perhaps matching TRBD2 (6 bases). V was cut by 5 bases and J by 4 bases, with 15 bases left in between. The CDR3 spans 15 residues. From germline, CDR1 is SGHTA and CDR2 FQGTGA. The CDR3 region is CASSPQGGSYNEQFF. As DNA, the CDR3 is TGTGCCAGCAGCCCCCAAGGAGGGAGTTACAATGAGCAGTTCTTC.

This CDR3 reads CASSQEWRLAGVKQYF. The CDR3 nucleotides read TGCGCCAGCAGCCAAGAGTGGAGACTAGCTGGGGTAAAGCAGTACTTC. The rearrangement joins TRBV4-1 to TRBJ2-7; 7 bases line up with TRBD2. After removal of 0 bases from V and 8 bases from J, the junction contained 13 bases not matched to a gene. Germline CDR1 and CDR2: MGHRA and YSYEKL. There are 16 residues in the CDR3.

The chain carries TRBV27 and TRBJ1-6; possible D gene TRBD1, 5 bases. CDR1 and CDR2 (germline): MNHEY, SMNVEV (reference sequence). V was pared by 3 bases and J by 5 bases, with 11 bases between. This CDR3 has 15 amino acids. CDR3 sequence (DNA): TGTGCCAGCAGTTTCGGGGGTACGAATAATTCACCCCTCCACTTT. It is translated as CASSFGGTNNSPLHF.

The chain employs TRBV4-1 and TRBJ2-7; D perhaps matches TRBD1 (6 bases). This CDR3 is built from 15 residues. CDR1 is MGHRA, CDR2 YSYEKL, per germline. Trimming removed 4 bases at V and 3 bases at J, with 16 bases between. CDR3: CASSLHRDHYYEQYF. In DNA form, the CDR3 reads TGCGCCAGCAGCCTACACAGGGACCACTACTACGAGCAGTACTTC.

V is TRBV7-2 and J is TRBJ1-2; D is possibly TRBD1 (6 bases). V dropped 5 bases and J dropped 4 bases, with 11 bases sitting between them. CDR1 SGHTA and CDR2 FQGNSA come from the germline V gene. The CDR3 loop spans 13 amino acids. The CDR3 DNA sequence: TGTGCCAGCAGCCCTACAGGGAGCTATGGCTACACCTTC. Its translation is CASSPTGSYGYTF.

About this clone itself: The junction differs from germline at one of its ends, possibly a read error. This sequence joins TRBV3-1 (or the pseudogene TRBV3-2) and TRBJ1-2; perhaps TRBD1 as D (6 bases). Germline V CDR1 and CDR2: LGHDT, YNNKEL (reference sequence). The CDR3 loop spans 11 amino acids. The CDR3 nucleotides read TGTGCCAGCAGCCAAGCAGGGGACATGAAGTTC. Translated, it gives CASSQAGDMKF.

The chain combines TRBV5-5 with TRBJ1-1; D call uncertain. The length of the CDR3 is 15 residues. Germline V gene data show CDR1 as SGHKS and CDR2 as YYEKEE (reference sequence). The V end was cut by 4 bases, the J end by 1 base, with 14 bases between. CDR3 loop: CASSAHGVANTEAFF. DNA for the CDR3: TGTGCCAGCAGCGCCCACGGGGTCGCGAACACTGAAGCTTTCTTT.

The chain uses TRBV18 and TRBJ2-7, with 10 nucleotides matching TRBD1. Looked up from germline, CDR1 is KGHSH and CDR2 is LQKENI. This CDR3 contains 15 residues. After removal of 3 bases from V and 3 bases from J, the junction contained 5 bases not matched to a gene. CDR3 loop: CASSPGTGAIYEQYF. The CDR3, as DNA: TGTGCCAGCTCACCCGGGACAGGGGCAATCTACGAGCAGTACTTC.

The CDR3 DNA reads as TGTGCCATCAGTGCCCTAACAGGGGGCTATTCACCCCTCCACTTT. This sequence encodes CAISALTGGYSPLHF. This rearrangement joins TRBV10-3 to TRBJ1-6; 9 nucleotides match TRBD1. The CDR3 extends over 15 amino acids. V dropped 4 bases and J dropped 8; count of bases not matched to a gene: 6. In germline, CDR1 is ENHRY, CDR2 SYGVKD.

The gene calls are TRBV3-1 (or the pseudogene TRBV3-2) and TRBJ2-7; D might be TRBD2 (6 bases). The CDR3 sequence is 15 residues long. Germline V gene sequence: CDR1 LGHDT, CDR2 YNNKEL (reference sequence). Deletions cut 1 base from V and 3 bases from J, with 13 bases between. The CDR3 sequence: CASSQGVAGLYEQYF. CDR3 sequence (DNA): TGTGCCAGCAGCCAAGGCGTGGCGGGGCTCTACGAGCAGTACTTC.

The chain has TRBV19 and TRBJ1-5, with D maybe TRBD1 (5 bases). This CDR3 has 14 amino acids. The germline V gene has CDR1 LNHDA and CDR2 SQIVND (reference sequence). Trimming shortened V by 5 bases and J by 3 bases, and 11 bases separated the two germline ends. The CDR3 coding sequence is TGTGCCAGTAGTTCGACAGTGCCCAATCAGCCCCAGCATTTT. It codes for CASSSTVPNQPQHF.

The chain is built from TRBV7-8 and TRBJ1-6; D call uncertain. V was shortened by 1 base and J by 6 bases, with 7 bases between the two germline ends. Per germline, CDR1 SGHVS and CDR2 FQNEAQ. The CDR3 runs to 14 residues. DNA for the CDR3: TGTGCCAGCAGCTTAGGCCGGTTTAATTCACCCCTCCACTTT. Translation: CASSLGRFNSPLHF. Full variable domain (outside the CDR3, taken from reference TRBV7-8 and TRBJ1-6): GAGVSQSPRYKVAKRGQDVALRCDPISGHVSLFWYQQALGQGPEFLTYFQNEAQLDKSGLPSDRFFAERPEGSVSTLKIQRTQQEDSAVYLCASSLGRFNSPLHFGNGTRLTVT.

The chain joins TRBV11-2 to TRBJ2-1; a weak D match, TRBD1 (5 bases). The CDR3 is 12 residues long. V lost 4 bases to trimming and J lost 10 bases, with 11 bases between them. The V gene's germline CDR1 is SGHAT and CDR2 FQNNGV. The CDR3 loop is CASSSGMYEQFF. In DNA form, the CDR3 reads TGTGCCAGCAGCTCAGGGATGTACGAGCAGTTCTTC.

The chain joins TRBV29-1 to TRBJ2-5; a weak D match, TRBD2 (5 bases). The CDR3 runs 10 residues. V was pared by 4 bases and J by 5 bases, with 5 bases between. Germline lookup yields CDR1 SQVTM and CDR2 ANQGSEA. CDR3 loop: CSVAGETQYF. CDR3 sequence (DNA): TGCAGCGTTGCGGGGGAGACCCAGTACTTC.

The chain couples TRBV29-1 to TRBJ2-1; TRBD2 matches at 8 bases. The trim removed 7 bases at V and 3 bases at J, leaving 8 bases unmatched. The CDR3 loop spans 14 amino acids. Germline values: CDR1 SQVTM, CDR2 ANQGSEA. In DNA, the CDR3 is TGCAGCGCTGCGCGGGAGGTCAGCTACAATGAGCAGTTCTTC. It yields the protein CSAAREVSYNEQFF.

The chain uses TRBV6-7 and TRBJ1-2; 10 bases fit TRBD1. TRBV6-7 is given ORF status, its function remaining uncertain. The CDR3 is 15 residues long. V lost 10 bases and J lost 5; bases outside the gene matches: 13. The CDR3 here is CAKPRQGAILYGYTF. The CDR3 region has the DNA TGTGCCAAACCCAGACAGGGGGCGATTCTATATGGCTACACCTTC.

This sequence joins TRBV7-6 and TRBJ2-3; 8 positions agree with TRBD2. The germline V gene encodes CDR1 SGHVS and CDR2 FNYEAQ. V lost 4 bases, J lost 2 bases, and 8 bases stayed unmatched. This CDR3 has 16 amino acids. DNA for the CDR3: TGTGCCAGCAGCTCCAGTAGCGGGGATTACACAGATACGCAGTATTTT. As protein: CASSSSSGDYTDTQYF.

V and J are TRBV2 and TRBJ2-1; 8 nucleotides match TRBD2. Germline values: CDR1 SNHLY, CDR2 FYNNEI. The V segment lost 11 bases and the J segment 6 bases; nucleotides outside the gene matches: 12. This CDR3 has 14 residues. The CDR3: CASTVERETNEQFF. DNA of the CDR3: TGTGCCTCCACGGTAGAGCGGGAGACCAATGAGCAGTTCTTC.

This clone has at least ten counts. The chain recombines TRBV3-1 (or the pseudogene TRBV3-2) with TRBJ1-5, with 7 bases that match TRBD1. Germline assignment: CDR1 LGHDT and CDR2 YNNKEL (reference sequence). This CDR3 is 14 amino acids long. V was pared by 3 bases and J by 9 bases, with 8 bases of the junction left unmatched. In DNA form, the CDR3 reads TGTGCCAGCAGCCACCGGGACAGCCAAGGGCCCCAGCATTTT. This gives the protein CASSHRDSQGPQHF.

The rearrangement joins TRBV23-1 to TRBJ1-4, with TRBD1 matching 8 bases. TRBV23-1 is classed as an ORF, of uncertain function. V dropped 3 bases and J dropped 7; count of bases not matched to a gene: 7. CDR3 length: 15 amino acids. CDR3 amino acids: CASSHQQGGGEKLFF. DNA of the CDR3: TGCGCCAGCAGTCACCAACAGGGGGGAGGTGAAAAACTGTTTTTT.